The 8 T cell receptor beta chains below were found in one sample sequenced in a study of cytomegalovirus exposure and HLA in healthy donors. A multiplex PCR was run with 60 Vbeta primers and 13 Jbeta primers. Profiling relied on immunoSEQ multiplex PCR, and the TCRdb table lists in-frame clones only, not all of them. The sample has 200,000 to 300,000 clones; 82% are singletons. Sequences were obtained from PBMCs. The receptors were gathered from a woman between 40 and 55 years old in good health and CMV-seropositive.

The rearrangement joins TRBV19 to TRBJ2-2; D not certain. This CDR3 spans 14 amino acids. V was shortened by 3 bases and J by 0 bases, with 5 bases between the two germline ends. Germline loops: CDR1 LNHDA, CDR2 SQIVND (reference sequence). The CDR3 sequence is CASSMVANTGELFF. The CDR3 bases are TGTGCCAGTAGTATGGTAGCGAACACCGGGGAGCTGTTTTTT.

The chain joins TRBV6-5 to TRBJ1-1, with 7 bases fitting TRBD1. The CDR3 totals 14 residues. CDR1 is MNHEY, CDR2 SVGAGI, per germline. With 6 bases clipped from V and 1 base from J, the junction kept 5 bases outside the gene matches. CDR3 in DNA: TGTGCCAGCAGCCTACAGGGGTCGAACACTGAAGCTTTCTTT. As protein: CASSLQGSNTEAFF.

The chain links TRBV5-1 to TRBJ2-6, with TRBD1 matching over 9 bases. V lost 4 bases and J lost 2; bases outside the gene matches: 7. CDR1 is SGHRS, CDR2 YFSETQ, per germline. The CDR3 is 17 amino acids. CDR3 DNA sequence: TGCGCCAGCAGCAACGACAGGGGGGACACTGGGGCCAACGTCCTGACTTTC. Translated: CASSNDRGDTGANVLTF.

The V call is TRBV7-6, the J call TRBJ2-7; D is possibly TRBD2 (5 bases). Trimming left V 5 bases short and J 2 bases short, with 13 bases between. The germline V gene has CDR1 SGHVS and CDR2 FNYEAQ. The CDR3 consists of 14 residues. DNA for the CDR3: TGTGCCAGCAGCGAGGGAAAAAAGACCTACGAGCAGTACTTC. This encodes CASSEGKKTYEQYF.

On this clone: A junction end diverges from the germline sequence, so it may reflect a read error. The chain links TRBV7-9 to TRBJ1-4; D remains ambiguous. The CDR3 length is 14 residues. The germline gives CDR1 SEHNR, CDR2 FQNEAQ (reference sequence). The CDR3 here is CSSSLAGGLEKLFF. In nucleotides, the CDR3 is TGTTCCAGCAGCTTAGCCGGTGGTTTGGAAAAACTGTTTTTT.

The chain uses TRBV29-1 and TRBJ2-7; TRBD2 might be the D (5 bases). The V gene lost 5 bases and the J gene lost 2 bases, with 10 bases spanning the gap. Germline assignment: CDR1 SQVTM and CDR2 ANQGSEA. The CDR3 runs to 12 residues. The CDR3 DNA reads TGCAGCGTTATTCGGGGTACCTACGAGCAGTACTTC. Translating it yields CSVIRGTYEQYF.

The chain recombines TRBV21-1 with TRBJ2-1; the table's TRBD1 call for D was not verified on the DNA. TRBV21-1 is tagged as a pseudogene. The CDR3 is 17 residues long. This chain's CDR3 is CASSKKATGQGPNEQFF. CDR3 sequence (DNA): TGTGCCAGCAGCAAAAAGGCTACGGGACAGGGTCCCAATGAGCAGTTCTTC.

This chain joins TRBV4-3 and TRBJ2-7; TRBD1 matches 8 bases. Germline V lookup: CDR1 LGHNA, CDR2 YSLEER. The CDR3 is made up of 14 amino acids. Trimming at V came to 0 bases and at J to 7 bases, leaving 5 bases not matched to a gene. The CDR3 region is CASSQEDRVGEQYF. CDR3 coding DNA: TGCGCCAGCAGCCAAGAGGACAGGGTAGGGGAGCAGTACTTC.